This T cell receptor (beta chain) is from a study of immune evolution from preneoplasia to lung adenocarcinoma. About the study: HLA loss of heterozygosity: 5.5% to 8.5% AIS, about 15% MIA, about 35% ADC, none AAH.

TCRdb's copy holds only in-frame clones and misses some; the assay was immunoSEQ multiplex PCR. The sample consists of 3,500 to 5,000 clones, around four fifths of them appearing once. The CDR3 loop spans 14 amino acids. The V gene end was trimmed by 5 bases and the J gene end by 6 bases; junction bases not matched to a gene: 9. Germline CDR1 GTSNPN, CDR2 SVGIG (reference sequence). Sequencing was done on a sample of FFPE minimally invasive lung adenocarcinoma tissue. The TCR comes from a person aged 65 to 79 with lung adenocarcinoma. The chain carries TRBV30 and TRBJ2-7; 11 bases map to TRBD1. CDR3 protein: CAWGTSGTGGEQYF. The CDR3 region has the DNA TGTGCCTGGGGTACTTCCGGGACAGGGGGCGAGCAGTACTTC.